The source of this T cell receptor (beta chain) is a study of T-cell reconstitution after alpha-beta-depleted transplantation in children. General study points: Reported findings indicate that, about two months after transplant, alpha-beta T cells came from several hundred expanded clones, which were derived from non-depleted graft cells. Some patients showed high day-60 TCRbeta diversity, which derived from surviving recipient T cells and thymic progenitors. By one year post-transplant, T-cell counts and diversity largely arose from T cells that were newly produced.

Trimming removed 2 bases from V and 4 bases from J; junction bases left unmatched: 4. Germline V lookup: CDR1 KGHSH, CDR2 LQKENI. This CDR3 has 15 residues. In its sample, this clonotype was seen a few times. Its antigen is not identified. This sample's TCRbeta library carried unique molecular identifier barcodes. TCRdb fed the PCR reads into MiXCR, producing one record per CDR3 protein. The sample shows around 490,000 distinct CDR3 sequences, over 9.5% of them seen only once. The V gene is TRBV18, the J gene TRBJ2-7; 11 positions match TRBD1. The receptor comes from a female patient younger than 10 who had a stem cell transplant for aplastic anemia, so the T cells may come from the graft donor. The material was PBMCs, mostly from graft donor cells, obtained 180 days after TCRalphabeta/CD19-depleted stem cell transplant. The CDR3 protein is CASSPTGTGGYEQYF. CDR3 DNA: TGTGCCAGCTCACCAACCGGGACAGGGGGGTACGAGCAGTACTTC.